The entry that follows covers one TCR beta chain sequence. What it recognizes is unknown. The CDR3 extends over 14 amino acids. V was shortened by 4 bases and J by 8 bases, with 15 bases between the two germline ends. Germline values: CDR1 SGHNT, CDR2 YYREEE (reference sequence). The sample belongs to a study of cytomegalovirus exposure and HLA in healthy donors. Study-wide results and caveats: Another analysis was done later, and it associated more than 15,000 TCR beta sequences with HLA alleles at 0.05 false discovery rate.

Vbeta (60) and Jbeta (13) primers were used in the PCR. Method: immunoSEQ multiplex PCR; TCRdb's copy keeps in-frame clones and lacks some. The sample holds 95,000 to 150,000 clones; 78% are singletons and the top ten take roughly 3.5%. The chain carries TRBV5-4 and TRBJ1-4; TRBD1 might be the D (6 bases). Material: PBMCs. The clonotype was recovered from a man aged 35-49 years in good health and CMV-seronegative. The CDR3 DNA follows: TGTGCCAGCAGCCACCCAGGGGAAGACGAAAAACTGTTTTTT. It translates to CASSHPGEDEKLFF.